Detailed here is one T cell receptor (beta chain). Antigen specificity is unknown. The sample originates from a study of blood T cells in healthy people across ages. Overall study findings and caveats: Roughly linear age-related decline in beta diversity appeared, significant by age 40.

For the second PCR, which ran for roughly 6 to 11 cycles, a sample-barcoded 5' primer and a J-beta primer mix were used. TCRdb re-analysed the 5' RACE reads in MiXCR, keeping a single row per CDR3 protein. The data hold approximately 940,000 distinct CDR3 sequences, with about 44% observed a single time. A minimum of 7 million PBMCs was isolated per sample. The source material was blood. The receptor's source is a man younger than 45 in good health.

CDR3 in amino acids: CASSAGTRGNEQFF. In DNA, the CDR3 is TGTGCCAGCAGCGCGGGGACTAGAGGCAATGAGCAGTTCTTC. The gene calls are TRBV9 and TRBJ2-1; 8 positions match TRBD2. The germline gives CDR1 SGDLS, CDR2 YYNGEE. This CDR3 is 14 amino acids long. V was pared by 3 bases and J by 6 bases, with 5 bases of the junction left unmatched.